These 10 T cell receptor beta chains were sequenced from one sample in a study of T cell responses to AZD1222 COVID-19 vaccine. Sequenced by immunoSEQ multiplex PCR; TCRdb stores in-frame clones only, minus some. The sample records some 250,000 clones, approximately 94% being singletons. The specimen was peripheral blood, collected 28 days after the second AZD1222 dose. Receptors were obtained from an adult who received the AZD1222 COVID-19 vaccine.

On this clone itself: In the same sample, other DNA sequences code for this CDR3. This sequence joins TRBV9 and TRBJ2-3; no reliable D call. The CDR3 totals 12 residues. V was shortened by 1 base and J by 6 bases, with 6 bases between the two germline ends. The germline CDR1 and CDR2 sequences are SGDLS and YYNGEE. For the CDR3, the DNA is TGTGCCAGCAGCGTATCCGGGGATACGCAGTATTTT. Protein sequence: CASSVSGDTQYF.

The chain combines TRBV7-2 with TRBJ2-3, with TRBD2 matching 9 bases. With 3 bases clipped from V and 3 bases from J, the junction kept 16 bases outside the gene matches. The germline V gene has CDR1 SGHTA and CDR2 FQGNSA. This CDR3 comprises 19 residues. The chain's CDR3 is CASSFQGLWREGGTDTQYF. The CDR3 coding sequence is TGTGCCAGCAGCTTTCAGGGGCTCTGGCGGGAGGGCGGAACAGATACGCAGTATTTT.

The V gene is TRBV28, the J gene TRBJ2-2; TRBD2 matches 7 bases. J gave up 4 bases and V 1 base, and 3 bases lay outside the gene matches. Germline lookup yields CDR1 MDHEN and CDR2 SYDVKM. The CDR3 extends over 15 amino acids. CDR3 in amino acids: CASSLSGTTTGELFF. CDR3 coding DNA: TGTGCCAGCAGTTTATCAGGGACTACCACCGGGGAGCTGTTTTTT. Supplemented by reference TRBV28 and TRBJ2-2, the full variable domain reads DVKVTQSSRYLVKRTGEKVFLECVQDMDHENMFWYRQDPGLGLRLIYFSYDVKMKEKGDIPEGYSVSREKKERFSLILESASTNQTSMYLCASSLSGTTTGELFFGEGSRLTVL.

The J gene is TRBJ1-2, the V gene TRBV9; no clear D gene. CDR3 length: 15 amino acids. CDR1 is SGDLS, CDR2 YYNGEE, per germline. The V end was cut by 0 bases, the J end by 3 bases, with 12 bases between. CDR3 nucleotides: TGTGCCAGCAGCGTAGCTGTCATTCCAGACTATGGCTACACCTTC. This translates into CASSVAVIPDYGYTF.

V is TRBV20-1 and J is TRBJ1-2; no reliable D call. Deletions cut 2 bases from V and 8 bases from J, with 9 bases between. CDR3 length: 11 residues. Germline-derived CDR1 and CDR2 are DFQATT and SNEGSKA (reference sequence). The CDR3 bases are TGCAGTGCTAGATCCCCGAAGGGCTACACCTTC. Residues: CSARSPKGYTF.

The rearrangement links TRBV24-1 to TRBJ1-5; TRBD1 is a possible D gene (5 bases). CDR3 length: 14 residues. CDR1 KGHDR and CDR2 SFDVKD come from the germline V gene. The germline V and J ends were trimmed by 4 bases and 3 bases, with 9 bases remaining between them. The CDR3 loop is CATSEQGSNQPQHF. The CDR3 region has the DNA TGTGCCACCAGTGAGCAGGGCTCCAATCAGCCCCAGCATTTT.

The chain has TRBV7-9 and TRBJ1-1; D is ambiguous. CDR3 length equals 15 residues. The V gene lost 4 bases and the J gene lost 4 bases, with 16 bases spanning the gap. Germline CDR1 SEHNR, CDR2 FQNEAQ (reference sequence). The CDR3 region has the DNA TGTGCCAGCAGCTCCCCATCCCGTGGTGCCACTGAAGCTTTCTTT. It codes for CASSSPSRGATEAFF. Complete variable domain (other parts from reference TRBV7-9 and TRBJ1-1): DTGVSQNPRHKITKRGQNVTFRCDPISEHNRLYWYRQTLGQGPEFLTYFQNEAQLEKSRLLSDRFSAERPKGSFSTLEIQRTEQGDSAMYLCASSSPSRGATEAFFGQGTRLTVV.

The chain combines TRBV9 with TRBJ2-1, with D unclear. The CDR3 spans 17 residues. Trimming removed 0 bases from V and 7 bases from J, with 20 bases in between. Germline CDR1 SGDLS, CDR2 YYNGEE. CDR3 in DNA: TGTGCCAGCAGCGTAGCTACTGTGGGGTGGGCTCCGAATGAGCAGTTCTTC. Translating it yields CASSVATVGWAPNEQFF.

V and J are TRBV28 and TRBJ2-1, with 12 bases matching TRBD2. This CDR3 contains 15 residues. V was clipped by 7 bases and J by 1 base; unmatched bases: 2. CDR1 MDHEN and CDR2 SYDVKM come from the germline V gene. CDR3 sequence: CASTLAGGSYNEQFF. In DNA form, the CDR3 reads TGTGCCAGCACCCTAGCGGGGGGGTCCTACAATGAGCAGTTCTTC.

This chain connects TRBV21-1 to TRBJ1-5. TRBV21-1 represents a pseudogene. The CDR3 is made up of 13 amino acids. In nucleotides, the CDR3 is TGTGCCAGCGGCCCAGGACCGTATCAGCCCCAGCATTTT. Its translation: CASGPGPYQPQHF.